The 28 T cell receptor beta chains below were found in one sample sequenced in a study of cytomegalovirus exposure and HLA in healthy donors. TCRdb's table, derived via immunoSEQ multiplex PCR, lists solely in-frame clones and lacks some. This table holds 130,000 or so clones, 89% found once. Sequencing was performed on PBMCs. These receptors all stem from a woman aged 18-29 years in good health and CMV-seronegative.

This clone was seen many times. The chain links TRBV7-2 to TRBJ2-1, with 7 bases lining up with TRBD2. V shed 1 base and J 3 bases; nucleotides not matched to a gene: 6. Germline CDR1 reads SGHTA; CDR2 reads FQGNSA. The CDR3 is 16 amino acids. CDR3: CASSLVRLAVYNEQFF. Written as DNA, the CDR3 is TGTGCCAGCAGCTTAGTTCGACTAGCCGTCTACAATGAGCAGTTCTTC.

This clone was detected a few times. This chain uses TRBV5-1 with TRBJ2-7, with 7 bases identical to TRBD1. The CDR3 spans 13 residues. V lost 4 bases, J lost 3 bases, and 4 bases stayed unmatched. Germline V gene lookup returns CDR1 SGHRS and CDR2 YFSETQ. CDR3 amino acids: CASSVGQLYEQYF. In nucleotides, the CDR3 is TGCGCCAGCAGCGTGGGACAGCTCTACGAGCAGTACTTC.

A single count supports this clone. The chain uses TRBV2 and TRBJ2-2; tentative D call: TRBD2 (6 bases). The CDR3 extends over 15 amino acids. The ends were cut back, 6 bases at V and 2 bases at J, with 13 bases in the middle. Germline-derived CDR1 and CDR2 are SNHLY and FYNNEI. The CDR3 coding sequence is TGTGCCAGCAGGGCCCAGGGAGGCAACACCGGGGAGCTGTTTTTT. Amino acid sequence: CASRAQGGNTGELFF.

This clone has only one observation. The rearrangement uses TRBV11-3 and TRBJ2-1, with 7 bases matching TRBD1. Germline V lookup: CDR1 SGHNT, CDR2 YENEEA. Losses at the gene ends were 6 bases for V and 2 bases for J; bases not matched to a gene: 7. CDR3 length equals 15 residues. The CDR3 DNA reads as TGTGCCAGCAGTTCCAGACAGGGTCCCTACAATGAGCAGTTCTTC. Translating it yields CASSSRQGPYNEQFF.

The rearrangement joins TRBV5-5 to TRBJ2-3; 8 bases line up with TRBD1. The germline V gene encodes CDR1 SGHKS and CDR2 YYEKEE (reference sequence). This CDR3 has 15 residues. J lost 5 bases, V lost 2 bases, and 7 bases had no gene match. In nucleotides, the CDR3 is TGTGCCAGCAGCTTTTCAGACAGGGGCGGAGATACGCAGTATTTT. Amino acid sequence: CASSFSDRGGDTQYF.

The gene calls are TRBV5-4 and TRBJ2-7; D perhaps matches TRBD2 (5 bases). The CDR3 loop spans 15 amino acids. The ends were cut back, 4 bases at V and 2 bases at J, with 16 bases in the middle. In germline, CDR1 is SGHNT, CDR2 YYREEE (reference sequence). CDR3 sequence (DNA): TGTGCCAGCAGCCCGGACTCCTACGGGACCTACGAGCAGTACTTC. Translation gives CASSPDSYGTYEQYF.

This rearrangement joins TRBV6-1 to TRBJ1-2; no firm D call. Trimming removed 8 bases from V and 8 bases from J, with 9 bases in between. Germline CDR1 is MNHNS and CDR2 is SASEGT. The CDR3 runs to 10 residues. The CDR3, as DNA: TGTGCCAGCTGGGGAGGGGGCTACACCTTC. The encoded protein is CASWGGGYTF.

For this clone: The junction differs from germline at one of its ends, possibly a read error. This chain connects TRBV5-6 to TRBJ1-2; 9 bases match TRBD1. This CDR3 comprises 16 residues. Per the germline V gene, CDR1 is SGHDT and CDR2 is YYEEEE. The CDR3 bases are TGTGCCAGGAGCTTAACGCCGGGACAGGGTTCGTGTGGCTACACCTTC. Protein: CARSLTPGQGSCGYTF.

The rearrangement links TRBV5-4 to TRBJ2-1, with D tentatively TRBD2 (6 bases). Trimming took off 0 bases at V and 9 bases at J, with 13 bases between the two ends. The CDR3 covers 14 residues. The germline gives CDR1 SGHNT, CDR2 YYREEE (reference sequence). CDR3 amino acids: CASSLGGVFIEQFF. Here the CDR3 DNA reads TGTGCCAGCAGCTTGGGGGGGGTTTTCATTGAGCAGTTCTTC.

This clone was picked up one time. The genes are TRBV28 and TRBJ2-5; D is undetermined. Germline V gene sequence: CDR1 MDHEN, CDR2 SYDVKM. The V gene lost 3 bases and the J gene lost 3 bases, with 8 bases spanning the gap. This CDR3 comprises 13 residues. The CDR3: CASSFSGEETQYF. DNA of the CDR3: TGTGCCAGCAGTTTTTCCGGAGAAGAGACCCAGTACTTC.

The V call is TRBV5-1, the J call TRBJ2-7; D possibly corresponds to TRBD1 (6 bases). CDR3 size: 14 residues. The V end lost 3 bases, the J end lost 5 bases, and 15 bases lay between the germline ends. Germline loops: CDR1 SGHRS, CDR2 YFSETQ. The CDR3 here is CASSSQGFFDEQYF. The CDR3 region has the DNA TGCGCCAGCAGCTCCCAGGGGTTTTTCGACGAGCAGTACTTC.

The chain joins TRBV15 to TRBJ1-1; D might be TRBD1 (5 bases). The V gene lost 0 bases and the J gene lost 5 bases, with 13 bases spanning the gap. The CDR3 contains 15 residues. Germline CDR1 reads LNHNV; CDR2 reads YYDKDF (reference sequence). This CDR3 is CATSREIGERTEAFF. DNA for the CDR3: TGTGCCACCAGCAGAGAGATAGGGGAAAGGACTGAAGCTTTCTTT.

This clone was recorded only once. The chain joins TRBV5-8 to TRBJ2-3, with 10 nucleotides matching TRBD2. CDR3 size: 13 residues. Looked up from germline, CDR1 is SGHTS and CDR2 is YDEGEE. V was clipped by 10 bases and J by 7 bases; unmatched bases: 9. DNA of the CDR3: TGTGCCGGAGCGAGCGGGGGGGTATATACGCAGTATTTT. This codes for CAGASGGVYTQYF. The entire variable domain, with the rest obtained from reference TRBV5-8 and TRBJ2-3, is as follows: EAGVTQSPTHLIKTRGQQATLRCSPISGHTSVYWYQQALGLGLQFLLWYDEGEERNRGNFPPRFSGRQFPNYSSELNVNALELEDSALYLCAGASGGVYTQYFGPGTRLTVL.

The chain links TRBV6-6 to TRBJ2-7; unclear D gene. CDR3 length: 11 residues. The V gene lost 8 bases and the J gene lost 3 bases, with 8 bases spanning the gap. The V gene's germline CDR1 is MNHNY and CDR2 SVGAGI (reference sequence). The CDR3 DNA reads as TGTGCCAGCTCGTTTTTCTACGAGCAGTACTTC. It codes for CASSFFYEQYF.

This rearrangement joins TRBV5-1 to TRBJ1-2, with D possibly matching TRBD1 (6 bases). Trimming stripped 1 base from V and 4 bases from J, with 14 bases between. This CDR3 has 15 amino acids. Germline-derived CDR1 and CDR2 are SGHRS and YFSETQ. DNA of the CDR3: TGCGCCAGCAGCTTGTTTACGGGGGGCGCCTATGGCTACACCTTC. Translation gives CASSLFTGGAYGYTF.

This chain connects TRBV18 to TRBJ1-2; a weak D match, TRBD1 (5 bases). V was pared by 1 base and J by 1 base, with 16 bases between. Looked up from germline, CDR1 is KGHSH and CDR2 is LQKENI. This CDR3 spans 17 amino acids. This CDR3 reads CASSPQAGKGINYGYTF. The CDR3 nucleotides read TGTGCCAGCTCACCACAGGCAGGCAAGGGGATTAACTATGGCTACACCTTC.

This chain links TRBV6-1 with TRBJ2-5; D is perhaps TRBD2 (7 bases). CDR3 length: 15 residues. Per germline, CDR1 MNHNS and CDR2 SASEGT. V lost 7 bases, J lost 2 bases, and 17 bases lay in between. The DNA for the CDR3 is TGTGCCAGCACGAGGGGGGGGTTAGATCAAGAGACCCAGTACTTC. As protein: CASTRGGLDQETQYF.

The genes are TRBV9 and TRBJ2-2, with TRBD2 matching over 11 bases. Germline V lookup: CDR1 SGDLS, CDR2 YYNGEE. The CDR3 has 18 residues. The trim removed 0 bases at V and 3 bases at J, leaving 7 bases unmatched. CDR3 residues: CASSVGSSGGTYTGELFF. For the CDR3, the DNA is TGTGCCAGCAGCGTAGGTTCTAGCGGGGGGACCTACACCGGGGAGCTGTTTTTT.

This clone was seen just once. The J gene is TRBJ1-1, the V gene TRBV6-5; D perhaps matches TRBD1 (5 bases). The CDR3 is made up of 15 amino acids. The V end lost 0 bases, the J end lost 7 bases, and 15 bases lay between the germline ends. CDR1 and CDR2 (germline): MNHEY, SVGAGI. The CDR3 reads CASSYSGRVVYEAFF. The CDR3 DNA sequence: TGTGCCAGCAGTTACTCGGGGCGCGTAGTTTATGAAGCTTTCTTT.

The chain combines TRBV5-1 with TRBJ2-3; 13 bases agree with TRBD2. The CDR3 has 17 residues. Germline lookup yields CDR1 SGHRS and CDR2 YFSETQ. V shed 0 bases, J shed 2 bases, and the junction held 3 bases outside the gene matches. The CDR3 sequence: CASSLGLAGGYTDTQYF. The CDR3 region has the DNA TGCGCCAGCAGCTTGGGACTAGCGGGGGGATACACAGATACGCAGTATTTT.

This clone was recorded only once. The chain uses TRBV27 and TRBJ2-1; D possibly corresponds to TRBD2 (6 bases). The V end lost 6 bases, the J end lost 4 bases, and 13 bases lay between the germline ends. Germline V CDR1 and CDR2: MNHEY, SMNVEV (reference sequence). This CDR3 contains 14 residues. The CDR3 region is CASRAEGRYNEQFF. CDR3 bases: TGTGCCAGCAGGGCGGAGGGCCGATACAATGAGCAGTTCTTC.

The rearrangement uses TRBV5-1 and TRBJ2-3; 12 nucleotides align to TRBD2. Unmatched junction bases numbered 8, after V lost 4 bases and J lost 5 bases. Germline CDR1 and CDR2: SGHRS and YFSETQ. The length of the CDR3 is 16 residues. Here the CDR3 reads CASSAGLAGPLDTQYF. CDR3 bases: TGCGCCAGCAGCGCCGGACTAGCGGGGCCCCTAGATACGCAGTATTTT.

This chain uses TRBV19 with TRBJ2-1; 7 bases map to TRBD2. Losses at the gene ends were 7 bases for V and 2 bases for J; bases not matched to a gene: 11. The germline V gene has CDR1 LNHDA and CDR2 SQIVND (reference sequence). The CDR3 spans 16 residues. The CDR3 DNA follows: TGTGCCAGTACCCCTGAGCGGGGTGGGGCCTACAATGAGCAGTTCTTC. It translates to CASTPERGGAYNEQFF.

The V call is TRBV7-2, the J call TRBJ1-6, with D possibly matching TRBD1 (5 bases). The CDR3 loop spans 14 amino acids. Trimming shortened V by 2 bases and J by 7 bases, and 9 bases separated the two germline ends. Germline CDR1 and CDR2: SGHTA and FQGNSA. For the CDR3, the DNA is TGTGCCAGCAGCTTACAAGGGGCAAATTCACCCCTCCACTTT. Translating gives CASSLQGANSPLHF.

This clone was recorded a few times. This rearrangement joins TRBV7-6 to TRBJ1-6, with D perhaps matching TRBD1 (5 bases). CDR1 and CDR2 from the germline V gene are SGHVS and FNYEAQ. The CDR3 is 13 residues long. V was pared by 2 bases and J by 7 bases, with 6 bases between. CDR3: CASSLRTNSPLHF. The CDR3 bases are TGTGCCAGCAGCTTACGGACAAATTCACCCCTCCACTTT.

This chain links TRBV5-1 with TRBJ1-5; 9 nucleotides match TRBD1. The CDR3 is 16 residues long. CDR1 is SGHRS and CDR2 is YFSETQ in the germline V gene. V lost 0 bases, J lost 4 bases, and 5 bases stayed unmatched. CDR3 region: CASSLDGTGLNQPQHF. As DNA, the CDR3 is TGCGCCAGCAGCTTGGACGGGACAGGGCTTAATCAGCCCCAGCATTTT.

V usage is TRBV6-1 and J usage is TRBJ2-1, with 8 positions matching TRBD2. In germline, CDR1 is MNHNS, CDR2 SASEGT. The CDR3 has 16 amino acids. The V and J ends lost 0 bases and 5 bases, in that order; junction bases with no gene match: 6. The CDR3 DNA reads as TGTGCCAGCAGTGAAGCGGGCGGGGGGCCCAACAATGAGCAGTTCTTC. Encoded protein: CASSEAGGGPNNEQFF.

This clone is a singleton in its sample. The chain carries TRBV11-2 and TRBJ1-6, with 7 bases matching TRBD1. J lost 6 bases, V lost 5 bases, and 10 bases had no gene match. The germline CDR1 and CDR2 sequences are SGHAT and FQNNGV. The CDR3 covers 16 residues. The CDR3 sequence: CASSPDPGQSNSPLHF. The CDR3 nucleotides are TGTGCCAGCAGCCCGGACCCGGGACAGAGTAATTCACCCCTCCACTTT.